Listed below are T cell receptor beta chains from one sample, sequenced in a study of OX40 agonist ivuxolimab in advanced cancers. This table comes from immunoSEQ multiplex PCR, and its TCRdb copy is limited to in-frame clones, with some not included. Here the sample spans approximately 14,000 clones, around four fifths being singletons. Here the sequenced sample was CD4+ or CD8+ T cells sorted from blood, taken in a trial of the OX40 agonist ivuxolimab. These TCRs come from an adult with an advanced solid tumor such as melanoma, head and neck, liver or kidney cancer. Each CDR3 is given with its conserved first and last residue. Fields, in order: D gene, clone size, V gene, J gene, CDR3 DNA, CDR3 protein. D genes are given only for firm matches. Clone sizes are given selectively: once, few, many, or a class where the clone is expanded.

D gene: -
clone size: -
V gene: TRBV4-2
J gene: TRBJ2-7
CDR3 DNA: TGTGCCAGCAGCCAAGATCCCCCCAATAGCGGCAGCTCCTACGAGCAGTACTTC
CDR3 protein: CASSQDPPNSGSSYEQYF

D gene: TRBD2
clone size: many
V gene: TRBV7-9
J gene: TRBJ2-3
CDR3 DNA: TGTGCCAGCAGCCAGGGACTAGCGGGAGCTGGAGATACGCAGTATTTT
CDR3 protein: CASSQGLAGAGDTQYF

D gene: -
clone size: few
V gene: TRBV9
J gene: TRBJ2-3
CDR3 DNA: TGTGCCAGCAGCGTAGACAGGGAAGGAGATACGCAGTATTTT
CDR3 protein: CASSVDREGDTQYF

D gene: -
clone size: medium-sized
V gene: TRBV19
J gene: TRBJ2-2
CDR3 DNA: TGTGCCAGCAACTACGGTGTGGGGACCGGGGAGCTGTTTTTT
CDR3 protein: CASNYGVGTGELFF

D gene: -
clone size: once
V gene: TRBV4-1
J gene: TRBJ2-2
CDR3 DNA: TGCGCCAGCAGCCAAGATAGCGGGACAGCTAGTGGGGAGCTGTTTTTT
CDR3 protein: CASSQDSGTASGELFF

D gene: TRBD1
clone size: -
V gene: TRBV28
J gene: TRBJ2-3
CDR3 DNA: TGTGCCAGCACCCGGGACAGGGGCACAGATACGCAGTATTTT
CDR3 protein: CASTRDRGTDTQYF

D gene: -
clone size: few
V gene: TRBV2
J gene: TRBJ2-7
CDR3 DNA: TGTGCCAGCAGTGAGGGGGGCGGAGGGGAGCAGTACTTC
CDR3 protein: CASSEGGGGEQYF

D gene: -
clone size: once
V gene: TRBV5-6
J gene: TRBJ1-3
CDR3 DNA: TGTGCCAGCAGTTTCGGACCGGGCTCTGGAAACACCATATATTTT
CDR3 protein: CASSFGPGSGNTIYF

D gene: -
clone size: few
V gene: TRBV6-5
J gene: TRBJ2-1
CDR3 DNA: TGTGCCAGCAGGGACAGATACAATGAGCAGTTCTTC
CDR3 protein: CASRDRYNEQFF

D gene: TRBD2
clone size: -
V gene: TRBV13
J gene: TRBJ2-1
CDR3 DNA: TGTGCCAGCAGCTTAGGGGCGGGAGGGTGGAATGAGCAGTTCTTC
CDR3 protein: CASSLGAGGWNEQFF

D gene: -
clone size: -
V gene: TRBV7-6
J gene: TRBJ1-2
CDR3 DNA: TGTGCCAGCGGGGAGGGGCAGGGAATATTTAACTATGGCTACACCTTC
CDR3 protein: CASGEGQGIFNYGYTF

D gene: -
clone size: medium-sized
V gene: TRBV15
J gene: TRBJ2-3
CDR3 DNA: TGTGCCACCAGCAGTGGGGGCGAGGCAGATACGCAGTATTTT
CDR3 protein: CATSSGGEADTQYF

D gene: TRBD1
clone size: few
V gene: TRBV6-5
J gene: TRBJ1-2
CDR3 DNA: TGTGCCAGCAGATGGACAGGATATGGCTACACCTTC
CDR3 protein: CASRWTGYGYTF

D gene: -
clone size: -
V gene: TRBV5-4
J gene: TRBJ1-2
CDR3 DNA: TGTGCCAGCAGTGAAGCGTGGGCAGGTGGCTACACCTTC
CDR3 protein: CASSEAWAGGYTF

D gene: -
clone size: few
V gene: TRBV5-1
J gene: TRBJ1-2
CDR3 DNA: TGCGCCAGCAGCCCGGAGACAGGAGATGGCTACACCTTC
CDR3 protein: CASSPETGDGYTF

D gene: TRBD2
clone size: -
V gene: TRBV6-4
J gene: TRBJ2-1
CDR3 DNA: TGTGCCAGCAGTGAAGAGGCGGGAGACTACAATGAGCAGTTCTTC
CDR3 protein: CASSEEAGDYNEQFF

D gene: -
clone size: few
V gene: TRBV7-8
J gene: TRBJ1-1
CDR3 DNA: TGTGCCAGCAGCTTAGGCGGCAGCACTGAAGCTTTCTTT
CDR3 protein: CASSLGGSTEAFF

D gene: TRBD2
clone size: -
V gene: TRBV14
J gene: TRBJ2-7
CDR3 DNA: TGTGCCAGCAGCCAACACTCTGGCCTAGCGGTCCAGGGGCAGTACTTC
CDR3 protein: CASSQHSGLAVQGQYF

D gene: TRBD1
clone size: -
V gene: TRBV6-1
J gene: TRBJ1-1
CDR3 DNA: TGTGCCAGCAGTGAAGGGGACAGGACTGAAGCTTTCTTT
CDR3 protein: CASSEGDRTEAFF

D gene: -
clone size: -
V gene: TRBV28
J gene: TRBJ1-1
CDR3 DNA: TGTGCCAGCACCTCTTGGGGCGCCCCTGAAGCTTTCTTT
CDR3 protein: CASTSWGAPEAFF

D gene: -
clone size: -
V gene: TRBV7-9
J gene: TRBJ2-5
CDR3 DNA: TGTGCCAGCAGCTTTGGTGCAAATCAAGAGACCCAGTACTTC
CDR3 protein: CASSFGANQETQYF

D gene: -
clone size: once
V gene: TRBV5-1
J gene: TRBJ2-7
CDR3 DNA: TGCGCCAGCAGCTTGCGGGAGAGGTACGAGCAGTACTTC
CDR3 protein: CASSLRERYEQYF

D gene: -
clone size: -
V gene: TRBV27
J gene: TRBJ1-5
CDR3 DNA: TGTGCCAGCAGTTTATCAGCAGGGGTCCAGCCCCAGCATTTT
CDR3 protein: CASSLSAGVQPQHF

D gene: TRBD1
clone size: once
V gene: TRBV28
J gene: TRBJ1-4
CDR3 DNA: TGTGCCAGTCGTAGGGACAGGATGGCTGAAAAACTGTTTTTT
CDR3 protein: CASRRDRMAEKLFF

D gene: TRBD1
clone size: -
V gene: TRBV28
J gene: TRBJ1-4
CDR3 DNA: TGTGCCAGCAGGCCCATCGGAGCAGGGGGCGCCTCTAATGAAAAACTGTTTTTT
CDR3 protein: CASRPIGAGGASNEKLFF

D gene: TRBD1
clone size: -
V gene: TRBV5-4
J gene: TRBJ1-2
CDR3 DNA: TGTGCCAGCAGCTTGGCAGGGGGCGATGGCTACACCTTC
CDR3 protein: CASSLAGGDGYTF

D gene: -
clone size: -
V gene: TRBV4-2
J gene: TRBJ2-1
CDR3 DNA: TGTGCCAGCAGCCAAGGGGATGAGCAGTTCTTC
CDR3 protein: CASSQGDEQFF

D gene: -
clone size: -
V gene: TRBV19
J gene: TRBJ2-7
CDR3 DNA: TGTGCCAGTAGTCCCCGCGAAGACCTGGCCCCCTACGAGCAGTACTTC
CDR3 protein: CASSPREDLAPYEQYF

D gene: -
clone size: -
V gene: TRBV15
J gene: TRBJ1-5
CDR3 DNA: TGTGCCACCAGCAGGGGGAGAGACAATCAGCCCCAGCATTTT
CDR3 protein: CATSRGRDNQPQHF

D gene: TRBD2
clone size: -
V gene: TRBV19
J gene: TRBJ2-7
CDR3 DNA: TGTGCCAGTAGGCCGGGACTAGACTCCTACGAGCAGTACTTC
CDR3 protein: CASRPGLDSYEQYF

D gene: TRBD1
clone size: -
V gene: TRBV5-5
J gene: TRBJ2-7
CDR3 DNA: TGTGCCAGCAGCCGGGACAGCTTCTACGAGCAGTACTTC
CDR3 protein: CASSRDSFYEQYF

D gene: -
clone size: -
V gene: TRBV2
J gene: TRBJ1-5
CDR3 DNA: TGTGCCAGCAGTTATACGCCAGGGGAACGGCAGCCCCAGCATTTT
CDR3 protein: CASSYTPGERQPQHF

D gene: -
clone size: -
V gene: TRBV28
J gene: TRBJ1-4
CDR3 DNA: TGTGCCAGCAGTTTATCAGGGTCAGGTGAAAAACTGTTTTTT
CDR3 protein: CASSLSGSGEKLFF

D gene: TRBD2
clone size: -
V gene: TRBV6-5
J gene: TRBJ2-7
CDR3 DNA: TGTGCCAGCAGTTACTCGACTAGCGGGACCTCCTACGAGCAGTACTTC
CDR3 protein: CASSYSTSGTSYEQYF

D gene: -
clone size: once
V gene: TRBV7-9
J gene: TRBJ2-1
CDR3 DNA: TGTGCCAGCAGCACCCGGGAGCACAATGAGCAGTTCTTC
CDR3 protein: CASSTREHNEQFF

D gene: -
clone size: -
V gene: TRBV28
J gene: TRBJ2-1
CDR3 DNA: TGTGCCAGCAGTTTATCAGGCCTCGGTGAGCAGTTCTTC
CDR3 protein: CASSLSGLGEQFF